These 21 T cell receptor beta chains were all obtained from the same sample, sequenced in a study of cytomegalovirus exposure and HLA in healthy donors. TCRdb's copy holds only in-frame clones and misses some; the assay was immunoSEQ multiplex PCR. Of around 300,000 clones in the sample, 65% to 90% were seen once. Material for sequencing was PBMCs. These receptors were obtained from a woman between 18 and 30 years old in good health and CMV-seronegative.

The gene calls are TRBV5-1 and TRBJ1-5; 7 nucleotides line up with TRBD1. CDR1 and CDR2 (germline): SGHRS, YFSETQ. V trimming: 6 bases; J trimming: 3 bases; junction bases outside the gene matches: 12. The length of the CDR3 is 16 residues. The CDR3 region is CASIVDREEANQPQHF. In DNA, the CDR3 is TGCGCCAGCATCGTAGACAGGGAGGAGGCCAATCAGCCCCAGCATTTT.

The chain carries TRBV4-2 and TRBJ1-2, with D perhaps TRBD1 (6 bases). The CDR3 spans 12 residues. The V gene's germline CDR1 is LGHNA and CDR2 YNFKEQ. Deletions cut 5 bases from V and 6 bases from J, with 10 bases between. CDR3 nucleotide sequence: TGTGCCAGCAGCTTGCAGGGGAATGGCTACACCTTC. This gives the protein CASSLQGNGYTF.

This chain uses TRBV4-3 with TRBJ1-1; D ambiguous. CDR3 size: 15 residues. V lost 0 bases to trimming and J lost 5 bases, with 13 bases between them. Germline loops: CDR1 LGHNA, CDR2 YSLEER. CDR3 residues: CASSQDSTVHTEAFF. CDR3 coding DNA: TGCGCCAGCAGCCAAGATAGTACAGTTCATACTGAAGCTTTCTTT.

This clone occurred a few times. V is TRBV7-9 and J is TRBJ1-2; D possibly corresponds to TRBD1 (6 bases). V lost 5 bases and J 7 bases, leaving 14 bases between the germline ends. The CDR3 length is 13 residues. CDR1 SEHNR and CDR2 FQNEAQ come from the germline V gene (reference sequence). CDR3 amino acids: CASSLPLGAGYTF. For the CDR3, the DNA is TGTGCCAGCAGCCTCCCATTGGGGGCTGGCTACACCTTC.

This chain uses TRBV7-9 with TRBJ1-1; 7 bases line up with TRBD1. CDR1 is SEHNR and CDR2 is FQNEAQ in the germline V gene (reference sequence). The CDR3 is 16 residues long. V was pared by 3 bases and J by 1 base, with 8 bases of the junction left unmatched. CDR3 in amino acids: CASSLLEGARNTEAFF. Here the CDR3 DNA reads TGTGCCAGCAGCTTGTTAGAGGGGGCGCGGAACACTGAAGCTTTCTTT. The full variable domain, in which reference TRBV7-9 and TRBJ1-1 provide the parts outside the CDR3, is DTGVSQNPRHKITKRGQNVTFRCDPISEHNRLYWYRQTLGQGPEFLTYFQNEAQLEKSRLLSDRFSAERPKGSFSTLEIQRTEQGDSAMYLCASSLLEGARNTEAFFGQGTRLTVV.

The chain carries TRBV29-1 and TRBJ1-2, with unresolved D. The germline gives CDR1 SQVTM, CDR2 ANQGSEA. The CDR3 runs 11 residues. Trimming took off 8 bases at V and 2 bases at J, with 9 bases between the two ends. The CDR3 DNA reads TGCAGCTTCGCGGGGAACTATGGCTACACCTTC. Encoded protein: CSFAGNYGYTF.

This clone was counted a few times. The chain has TRBV19 and TRBJ1-2, with a tentative D call TRBD1 (6 bases). Germline lookup yields CDR1 LNHDA and CDR2 SQIVND (reference sequence). The CDR3 is 13 amino acids. Trimming removed 3 bases at V and 8 bases at J, with 13 bases between. The CDR3 here is CASSIPGVVGYTF. As DNA, the CDR3 is TGTGCCAGTAGTATCCCAGGGGTGGTAGGCTACACCTTC.

A single count supports this clone. The chain carries TRBV6-5 and TRBJ2-7; 7 nucleotides match TRBD2. CDR1 is MNHEY, CDR2 SVGAGI, per germline. V was clipped by 4 bases and J by 6 bases; unmatched bases: 9. The CDR3 is made up of 14 amino acids. CDR3 protein: CASSFDGRRVEQYF. As DNA, the CDR3 is TGTGCCAGCAGTTTTGACGGGAGGCGGGTCGAGCAGTACTTC.

V usage is TRBV11-2 and J usage is TRBJ1-1; 11 nucleotides agree with TRBD1. The CDR3 totals 18 residues. After removal of 4 bases from V and 0 bases from J, the junction contained 10 bases not matched to a gene. Germline loops: CDR1 SGHAT, CDR2 FQNNGV. The CDR3: CASSWPDRGRTLNTEAFF. CDR3 in DNA: TGTGCCAGCAGCTGGCCGGACAGGGGGCGGACCTTGAACACTGAAGCTTTCTTT.

This sequence joins TRBV19 and TRBJ2-2; 10 bases match TRBD1. Germline V gene lookup returns CDR1 LNHDA and CDR2 SQIVND (reference sequence). The J segment lost 4 bases and the V segment lost 7 bases, leaving 12 bases of the junction unmatched. The CDR3 consists of 17 residues. This CDR3 reads CASTLGVGQGFTGELFF. CDR3 DNA sequence: TGTGCCAGTACCCTGGGGGTGGGACAGGGGTTCACCGGGGAGCTGTTTTTT.

Here the CDR3 reads CASSLGLAGKSTDTQYF. The CDR3 DNA reads as TGCGCCAGCAGCTTAGGACTAGCGGGGAAGTCGACAGATACGCAGTATTTT. This chain links TRBV5-1 with TRBJ2-3; TRBD2 agrees at 12 bases. The V gene end was trimmed by 2 bases and the J gene end by 3 bases; junction bases not matched to a gene: 7. Germline CDR1 SGHRS, CDR2 YFSETQ. CDR3 size: 17 residues.

This clone has only one observation. This chain connects TRBV7-9 to TRBJ2-3, with 7 nucleotides matching TRBD1. The J segment lost 1 base and the V segment lost 5 bases, leaving 9 bases of the junction unmatched. The CDR3 length is 16 residues. The germline V gene encodes CDR1 SEHNR and CDR2 FQNEAQ (reference sequence). The CDR3 DNA is TGTGCCAGCAGCCCTAAGACAGGGAAGGGCACAGATACGCAGTATTTT. Translating it yields CASSPKTGKGTDTQYF.

The V and J genes are TRBV19 and TRBJ2-7, with D unresolved. Trimming shortened V by 1 base and J by 2 bases, and 12 bases separated the two germline ends. The CDR3 runs 15 residues. The germline V gene encodes CDR1 LNHDA and CDR2 SQIVND (reference sequence). CDR3 nucleotides: TGTGCCAGTAGTATAGCCGGAGACCCAGCCTACGAGCAGTACTTC. It yields the protein CASSIAGDPAYEQYF.

The genes are TRBV5-1 and TRBJ2-3; 7 nucleotides line up with TRBD1. This CDR3 has 15 residues. V lost 0 bases, J lost 4 bases, and 5 bases stayed unmatched. Germline V gene sequence: CDR1 SGHRS, CDR2 YFSETQ. The CDR3 sequence is CASSLADRRSDTQYF. Written as DNA, the CDR3 is TGCGCCAGCAGCTTGGCGGACAGGAGGTCAGATACGCAGTATTTT.

The rearrangement joins TRBV5-6 to TRBJ1-6; 7 nucleotides match TRBD1. The V and J ends lost 5 bases and 9 bases, in that order; junction bases with no gene match: 11. CDR3 length equals 15 residues. Germline V CDR1 and CDR2: SGHDT, YYEEEE. CDR3 region: CASRPFGTALSPLHF. CDR3 nucleotides: TGTGCCAGCAGGCCATTTGGGACAGCCCTTTCACCCCTCCACTTT.

This clone was detected a few times. The rearrangement uses TRBV6-5 and TRBJ1-3; D not certain. Trimming shortened V by 8 bases and J by 0 bases, and 5 bases separated the two germline ends. Germline CDR1 is MNHEY and CDR2 is SVGAGI. This CDR3 contains 12 residues. The CDR3 sequence is CASWSSGNTIYF. CDR3 nucleotide sequence: TGTGCCAGCTGGAGCTCTGGAAACACCATATATTTT.

This chain links TRBV7-2 with TRBJ2-5; TRBD1 agrees at 9 bases. The junction had 8 bases not matched to a gene; V was cut back by 4 bases and J by 5 bases. The CDR3 covers 15 residues. The germline V gene has CDR1 SGHTA and CDR2 FQGNSA. The CDR3 DNA follows: TGTGCCAGCAGCTACCAACAGGGGGCGGGGGAGACCCAGTACTTC. It encodes CASSYQQGAGETQYF.

V and J are TRBV29-1 and TRBJ2-1, with a tentative D call TRBD1 (5 bases). Looked up from germline, CDR1 is SQVTM and CDR2 is ANQGSEA. The V end lost 7 bases, the J end lost 0 bases, and 10 bases lay between the germline ends. The length of the CDR3 is 13 residues. This CDR3 is CSGGQNSYNEQFF. In DNA, the CDR3 is TGCAGCGGGGGCCAGAACTCCTACAATGAGCAGTTCTTC.

The chain combines TRBV10-1 with TRBJ1-1; 10 bases match TRBD1. Germline CDR1 WNHNN, CDR2 SYGVQD (reference sequence). Trimming removed 3 bases from V and 4 bases from J; junction bases left unmatched: 2. The CDR3 runs 14 residues. DNA of the CDR3: TGCGCCAGCAGTGATTGGGACAGGGGCACTGAAGCTTTCTTT. Translating it yields CASSDWDRGTEAFF.

The rearrangement links TRBV6-1 to TRBJ2-3; D may be TRBD1 (5 bases). The CDR3 extends over 15 amino acids. Germline values: CDR1 MNHNS, CDR2 SASEGT. Trimming removed 4 bases at V and 3 bases at J, with 14 bases between. The CDR3 reads CASSASRARTDTQYF. Written as DNA, the CDR3 is TGTGCCAGCAGTGCGAGCAGGGCGAGGACAGATACGCAGTATTTT.

The chain uses TRBV28 and TRBJ1-2; D is possibly TRBD1 (5 bases). CDR3 size: 12 residues. V was pared by 8 bases and J by 6 bases, with 13 bases between. Per the germline V gene, CDR1 is MDHEN and CDR2 is SYDVKM. This chain's CDR3 is CASLRQTNGYTF. The CDR3 DNA reads as TGTGCCAGCCTCCGACAGACAAATGGCTACACCTTC.